One and the same sample provided the 21 T cell receptor beta chains below, sequenced in a study of shared clonotypes between healthy human individuals. Assay: immunoSEQ multiplex PCR; the TCRdb copy retains only in-frame clones and omits some. The sample carries over 1.4 million clones, 96% recorded once. The sample comprised naive CD4+ T cells sorted from blood. Described subset: CD45RA+ positively selected. Receptor source: a man aged 25-40 years in good health.

The V gene is TRBV5-4, the J gene TRBJ2-1; D might be TRBD2 (6 bases). V lost 3 bases, J lost 4 bases, and 17 bases lay in between. Germline-derived CDR1 and CDR2 are SGHNT and YYREEE (reference sequence). This CDR3 is 16 amino acids long. The CDR3 nucleotides are TGTGCCAGCAGCTCCCCGCCGGCGGGAACGTACAATGAGCAGTTCTTC. It is translated as CASSSPPAGTYNEQFF.

The rearrangement links TRBV19 to TRBJ2-2; 12 bases map to TRBD2. The V segment lost 11 bases and the J segment 8 bases; nucleotides outside the gene matches: 9. Germline V gives CDR1 LNHDA, CDR2 SQIVND (reference sequence). The CDR3 is made up of 14 amino acids. CDR3 region: CAGRTSGTTGELFF. DNA for the CDR3: TGTGCCGGCAGGACTAGCGGGACTACGGGGGAGCTGTTTTTT.

Only one count was recorded for this clone. The V and J genes are TRBV18 and TRBJ2-1, with 10 bases that match TRBD1. The trim removed 2 bases at V and 10 bases at J, leaving 11 bases unmatched. Germline V gene lookup returns CDR1 KGHSH and CDR2 LQKENI. This CDR3 region has 16 residues. For the CDR3, the DNA is TGTGCCAGCTCACCAATCGGGACAGGGGTTACAGCCGAGCAGTTCTTC. Its translation: CASSPIGTGVTAEQFF. The whole variable domain, remainder taken from reference TRBV18 and TRBJ2-1, is NAGVMQNPRHLVRRRGQEARLRCSPMKGHSHVYWYRQLPEEGLKFMVYLQKENIIDESGMPKERFSAEFPKEGPSILRIQQVVRGDSAAYFCASSPIGTGVTAEQFFGPGTRLTVL.

The rearrangement joins TRBV18 to TRBJ1-5; no reliable D call. The CDR3 extends over 12 amino acids. V was cut by 3 bases and J by 4 bases, with 4 bases left in between. Per the germline V gene, CDR1 is KGHSH and CDR2 is LQKENI. CDR3: CASSPANQPQHF. CDR3 bases: TGTGCCAGCTCACCGGCTAATCAGCCCCAGCATTTT. Variable domain in full (rest from reference TRBV18 and TRBJ1-5): NAGVMQNPRHLVRRRGQEARLRCSPMKGHSHVYWYRQLPEEGLKFMVYLQKENIIDESGMPKERFSAEFPKEGPSILRIQQVVRGDSAAYFCASSPANQPQHFGDGTRLSIL.

Written as DNA, the CDR3 is TGTGCCAGCAGCTTAGGGGGGTATTCTGGAAACACCATATATTTT. Translating it yields CASSLGGYSGNTIYF. The rearrangement uses TRBV11-3 and TRBJ1-3, with D possibly matching TRBD1 (5 bases). The CDR3 extends over 15 amino acids. The germline V gene has CDR1 SGHNT and CDR2 YENEEA. V was trimmed by 1 base and J by 1 base, leaving 8 bases between them.

This chain uses TRBV11-1 with TRBJ1-5; possibly TRBD1 for D (5 bases). The germline V gene encodes CDR1 SGHAT and CDR2 FQDESV (reference sequence). Trimming took 3 bases from V and 4 from J, leaving 19 bases between them. The CDR3 totals 17 residues. The chain's CDR3 is CASSFVGDAVGNQPQHF. CDR3 DNA sequence: TGTGCCAGCAGCTTTGTAGGGGACGCGGTGGGGAATCAGCCCCAGCATTTT.

This chain uses TRBV10-3 with TRBJ1-1; no definite D call. From germline, CDR1 is ENHRY and CDR2 SYGVKD. The CDR3 is 13 amino acids. Trimming took off 4 bases at V and 1 base at J, with 7 bases between the two ends. The CDR3 DNA reads TGTGCCATCAGTGCCGCGAGGAACACTGAAGCTTTCTTT. This sequence encodes CAISAARNTEAFF.

The genes are TRBV20-1 and TRBJ2-7; D not resolved. The CDR3 extends over 11 amino acids. Germline CDR1 reads DFQATT; CDR2 reads SNEGSKA (reference sequence). Written as DNA, the CDR3 is TGCAGCCCGTCTCGTTTGTCCGAGCAGTACTTC. This translates into CSPSRLSEQYF.

This chain uses TRBV30 with TRBJ1-1, with a weak D call TRBD1 (6 bases). This CDR3 is built from 13 residues. Germline V gene data show CDR1 as GTSNPN and CDR2 as SVGIG (reference sequence). Trimming stripped 2 bases from V and 5 bases from J, with 12 bases between. CDR3 in DNA: TGTGCCTGGAGTATTAGGGGGGGAACTGAAGCTTTCTTT. It codes for CAWSIRGGTEAFF.

This sequence joins TRBV28 and TRBJ2-7; perhaps TRBD1 as D (6 bases). V dropped 7 bases and J dropped 3 bases, with 10 bases sitting between them. Germline loops: CDR1 MDHEN, CDR2 SYDVKM. The CDR3 contains 12 residues. The CDR3 bases are TGTGCCAGCAACGGACAGTTCTACGAGCAGTACTTC. Its translation: CASNGQFYEQYF.

The genes are TRBV28 and TRBJ1-4; TRBD1 is a possible D gene (5 bases). The CDR3 extends over 13 amino acids. The germline V gene has CDR1 MDHEN and CDR2 SYDVKM. V lost 5 bases to trimming and J lost 6 bases, with 10 bases between them. The CDR3 coding sequence is TGTGCCAGCAGTCATGGGACCCATGAAAAACTGTTTTTT. It translates to CASSHGTHEKLFF.

This clone occurred once. The J gene is TRBJ1-3, the V gene TRBV5-1; the D is unclear. Germline values: CDR1 SGHRS, CDR2 YFSETQ. With 4 bases removed from V and 3 bases from J, the gap between germline ends came to 14 bases. The CDR3 runs 15 residues. In DNA, the CDR3 is TGCGCCAGCAGCCCGAGTCCGCAAGTTGGAAACACCATATATTTT. Its translation is CASSPSPQVGNTIYF.

The chain has TRBV28 and TRBJ2-7; 9 nucleotides align to TRBD1. The CDR3 covers 14 residues. V lost 6 bases and J lost 4; bases outside the gene matches: 7. The germline V gene encodes CDR1 MDHEN and CDR2 SYDVKM. CDR3 residues: CASRRDREVYEQYF. DNA for the CDR3: TGTGCCAGCAGACGGGACAGGGAGGTATACGAGCAGTACTTC.

V gene TRBV29-1 combines with J gene TRBJ2-2; D could derive from TRBD1 or TRBD2 (5 bases each). Germline lookup yields CDR1 SQVTM and CDR2 ANQGSEA. Trimming pared 4 bases from V and 2 bases from J, leaving 8 bases between. The CDR3 runs to 13 residues. This CDR3 is CSVARDNTGELFF. For the CDR3, the DNA is TGCAGCGTTGCCCGGGACAACACCGGGGAGCTGTTTTTT.

The CDR3 nucleotides read TGTGCCACCAAAAGGGGAGCCGGGACTAGCCGATACGAGCAGTACTTC. Residues: CATKRGAGTSRYEQYF. The chain carries TRBV12-1 and TRBJ2-7; TRBD2 is the table's D call and was not checked against the DNA. TRBV12-1 corresponds to a pseudogene. This CDR3 is built from 16 residues.

This chain connects TRBV7-9 to TRBJ1-3; TRBD1 agrees at 8 bases. In germline, CDR1 is SEHNR, CDR2 FQNEAQ (reference sequence). The CDR3 consists of 17 residues. With V trimmed by 5 bases and J by 0 bases, 9 bases remained unmatched. The CDR3 coding sequence is TGTGCCAGCAGCGGGGGACAGGCCTTCCTCTCTGGAAACACCATATATTTT. It is translated as CASSGGQAFLSGNTIYF.

The rearrangement uses TRBV25-1 and TRBJ2-1, with D unclear. The germline V and J ends were trimmed by 2 bases and 0 bases, with 14 bases remaining between them. In germline, CDR1 is MGHDK, CDR2 SYGVNS. This CDR3 region has 17 residues. The CDR3 DNA reads TGTGCCAGCAGTGAACTCTCTAGGGTGAGCTCCTACAATGAGCAGTTCTTC. This translates into CASSELSRVSSYNEQFF.

The gene calls are TRBV9 and TRBJ1-2; no reliable D call. The germline V gene has CDR1 SGDLS and CDR2 YYNGEE. This CDR3 has 13 residues. V lost 2 bases and J 6 bases, leaving 11 bases between the germline ends. The CDR3 nucleotides read TGTGCCAGCAGCGTTTCCCTTGCCCATGGCTACACCTTC. This translates into CASSVSLAHGYTF.

V and J are TRBV10-3 and TRBJ1-1; weak D call: TRBD1 (5 bases). Germline V gene data show CDR1 as ENHRY and CDR2 as SYGVKD. CDR3 length: 13 residues. Between the trimmed V and J ends, which lost 5 bases and 3 bases, there was a span of 10 bases. The CDR3 spells CAISRDGDTEAFF. As DNA, the CDR3 is TGTGCCATCAGTCGGGACGGGGACACTGAAGCTTTCTTT.

The gene calls are TRBV6-1 and TRBJ2-5; no clear D gene. The germline V gene encodes CDR1 MNHNS and CDR2 SASEGT. The CDR3 has 12 residues. Deletions cut 1 base from V and 7 bases from J, with 7 bases between. The CDR3 sequence is CASSEGGWTQYF. CDR3 nucleotide sequence: TGTGCCAGCAGTGAAGGGGGTTGGACCCAGTACTTC.

The V gene is TRBV25-1, the J gene TRBJ1-1; no definite D call. This CDR3 contains 12 residues. V was pared by 2 bases and J by 6 bases, with 7 bases between. Germline CDR1 reads MGHDK; CDR2 reads SYGVNS. The DNA for the CDR3 is TGTGCCAGCAGTGAAGGTATCTCTGAAGCTTTCTTT. This gives the protein CASSEGISEAFF.